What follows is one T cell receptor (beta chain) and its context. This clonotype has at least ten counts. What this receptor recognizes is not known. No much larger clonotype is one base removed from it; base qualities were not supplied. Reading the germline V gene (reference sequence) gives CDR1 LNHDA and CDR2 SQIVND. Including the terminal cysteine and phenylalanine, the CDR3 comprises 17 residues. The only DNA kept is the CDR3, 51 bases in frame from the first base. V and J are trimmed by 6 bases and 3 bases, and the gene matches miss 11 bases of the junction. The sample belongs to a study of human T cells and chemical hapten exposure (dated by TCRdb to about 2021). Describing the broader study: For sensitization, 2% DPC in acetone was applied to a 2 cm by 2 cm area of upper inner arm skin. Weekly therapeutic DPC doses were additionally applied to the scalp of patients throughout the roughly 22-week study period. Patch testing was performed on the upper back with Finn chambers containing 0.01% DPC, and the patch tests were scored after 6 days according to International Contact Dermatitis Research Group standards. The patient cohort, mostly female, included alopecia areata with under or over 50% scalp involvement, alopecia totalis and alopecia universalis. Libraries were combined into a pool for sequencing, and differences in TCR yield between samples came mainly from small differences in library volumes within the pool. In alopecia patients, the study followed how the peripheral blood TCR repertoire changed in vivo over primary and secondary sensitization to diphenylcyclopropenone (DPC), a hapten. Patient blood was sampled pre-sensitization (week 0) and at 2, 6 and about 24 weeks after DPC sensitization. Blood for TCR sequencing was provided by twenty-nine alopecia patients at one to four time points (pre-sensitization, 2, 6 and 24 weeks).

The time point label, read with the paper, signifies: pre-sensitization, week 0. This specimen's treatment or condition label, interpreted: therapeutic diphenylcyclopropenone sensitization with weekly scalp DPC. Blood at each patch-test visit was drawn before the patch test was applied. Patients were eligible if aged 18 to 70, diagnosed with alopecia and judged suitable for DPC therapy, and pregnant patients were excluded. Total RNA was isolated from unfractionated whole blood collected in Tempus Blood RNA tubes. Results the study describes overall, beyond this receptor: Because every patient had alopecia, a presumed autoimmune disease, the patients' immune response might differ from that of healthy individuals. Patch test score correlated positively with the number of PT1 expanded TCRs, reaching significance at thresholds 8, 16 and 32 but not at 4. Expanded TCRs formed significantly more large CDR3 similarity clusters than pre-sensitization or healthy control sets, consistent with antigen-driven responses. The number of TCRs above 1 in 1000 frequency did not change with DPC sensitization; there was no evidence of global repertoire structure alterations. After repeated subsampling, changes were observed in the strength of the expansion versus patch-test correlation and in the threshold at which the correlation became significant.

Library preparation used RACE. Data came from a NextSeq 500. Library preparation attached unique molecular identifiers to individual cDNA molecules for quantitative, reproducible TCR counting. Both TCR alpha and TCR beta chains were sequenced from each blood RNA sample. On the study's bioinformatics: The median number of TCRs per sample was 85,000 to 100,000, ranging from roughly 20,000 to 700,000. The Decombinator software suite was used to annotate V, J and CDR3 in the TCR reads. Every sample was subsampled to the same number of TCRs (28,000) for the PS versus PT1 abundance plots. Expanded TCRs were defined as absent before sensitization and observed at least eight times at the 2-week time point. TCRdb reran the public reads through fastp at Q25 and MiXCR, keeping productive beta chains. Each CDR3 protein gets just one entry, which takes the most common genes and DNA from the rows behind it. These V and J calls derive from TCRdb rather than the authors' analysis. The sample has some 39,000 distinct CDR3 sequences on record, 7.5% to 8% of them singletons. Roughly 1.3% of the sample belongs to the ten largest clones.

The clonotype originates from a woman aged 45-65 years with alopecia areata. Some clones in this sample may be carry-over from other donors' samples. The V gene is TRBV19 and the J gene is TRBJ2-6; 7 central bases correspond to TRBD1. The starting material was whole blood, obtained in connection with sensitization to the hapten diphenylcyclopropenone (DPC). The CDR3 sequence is CASSLRTGFYGANVLTF. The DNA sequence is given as TGTGCCAGTAGCCTCCGGACAGGCTTCTATGGGGCCAACGTCCTGACTTTC.